This T cell receptor beta chain was sequenced in a study of response to subunit inactivated influenza vaccine. This clonotype has only a few counts. The target antigen is unknown. The CDR3 extends over 11 amino acids. Trimming removed 7 bases from V and 8 bases from J; junction bases left unmatched: 2. Germline V CDR1 and CDR2: MNHNS, SASEGT. MiXCR, run by TCRdb on the RT-PCR reads, gives a single entry per CDR3 protein. The sample carries under 800,000 distinct CDR3 sequences, approximately 14% recorded once. Study outcomes and limitations: The authors suggested that every seasonal influenza vaccination recruits few new T cells.

The chain couples TRBV6-1 to TRBJ2-4; TRBD2 agrees at 7 bases. This receptor was obtained from a man in his forties or fifties who received an inactivated influenza vaccine. The sequences come from PBMCs from blood, collected 14 to 15 days before vaccination. CDR3 coding DNA: TGTGCCAGCAACGGACTAGACATTCAGTACTTC. Translating it yields CASNGLDIQYF.